The rows below give T cell receptor beta chains drawn from one sample of a study of cytomegalovirus exposure and HLA in healthy donors. Using immunoSEQ multiplex PCR, the repertoire was profiled, and TCRdb retains in-frame clones only, with some absent. The data show hundreds of thousands of clones, more than 75% seen once. The sample consisted of PBMCs. The source is a young man in good health and CMV-seropositive. CDR3s include the opening cysteine and the closing phenylalanine or tryptophan. A D gene is named only where the DNA matches it firmly. The size field is filled for only some rows; it gives once, few, many or a size class.

-	TRBD2	TRBV5-1	TRBJ2-1	CASSFGLAGGSYNEQFF	TGCGCCAGCAGCTTCGGGCTAGCGGGAGGGTCCTACAATGAGCAGTTCTTC
-	-	TRBV29-1	TRBJ2-3	CSVGGGATDTQYF	TGCAGCGTTGGAGGTGGTGCCACAGATACGCAGTATTTT
-	TRBD1	TRBV5-1	TRBJ2-1	CASSLGQGLRDEQFF	TGCGCCAGCAGCTTAGGACAGGGTTTGAGGGATGAGCAGTTCTTC
-	TRBD2	TRBV18	TRBJ2-7	CASSTESGSSYEQYF	TGTGCCAGCTCAACAGAGAGCGGGAGCTCCTACGAGCAGTACTTC
-	-	TRBV10-1	TRBJ1-1	CASSERGGPYRTEAFF	TGCGCCAGCAGTGAGAGAGGGGGGCCGTATCGCACTGAAGCTTTCTTT
-	-	TRBV5-1	TRBJ2-3	CASSLAGEDTQYF	TGCGCCAGCAGCTTGGCAGGGGAGGATACGCAGTATTTT
few	TRBD1	TRBV2	TRBJ1-4	CASSGQGVDEKLFF	TGTGCCAGCAGTGGACAGGGTGTTGATGAAAAACTGTTTTTT
few	TRBD2	TRBV7-9	TRBJ2-2	CASRPGLGYTGELFF	TGTGCCAGCAGGCCGGGACTAGGCTACACCGGGGAGCTGTTTTTT
-	TRBD1	TRBV6-5	TRBJ2-2	CASSTDRGNTGELFF	TGTGCCAGCAGTACTGACAGGGGTAACACCGGGGAGCTGTTTTTT
-	-	TRBV9	TRBJ2-7	CASSSGRYEQYF	TGTGCCAGCAGCTCAGGACGCTACGAGCAGTACTTC
-	-	TRBV5-1	TRBJ2-1	CASSPGWGERYNEQFF	TGCGCCAGCAGCCCTGGGTGGGGGGAGAGGTACAATGAGCAGTTCTTC
-	-	TRBV5-4	TRBJ1-4	CASSFSLARDEKLFF	TGTGCCAGCAGCTTTAGCTTGGCAAGGGATGAAAAACTGTTTTTT
-	-	TRBV12-5	TRBJ2-5	CASGLAPGTEPGTQYF	TGTGCTAGTGGTTTGGCTCCCGGGACCGAGCCAGGGACCCAGTACTTC
few	-	TRBV30	TRBJ1-2	CAWNRNNGYTF	TGTGCCTGGAATAGGAATAATGGCTACACCTTC
-	-	TRBV4-1	TRBJ1-5	CASSQTIPDQPQHF	TGCGCCAGCAGCCAGACAATACCCGATCAGCCCCAGCATTTT
-	-	TRBV27	TRBJ2-7	CASSLSGRYEQYF	TGTGCCAGCAGTTTGTCGGGGCGGTACGAGCAGTACTTC
-	-	TRBV28	TRBJ2-1	CASSLNPNSGNEQFF	TGTGCCAGCAGTTTAAATCCGAACTCTGGTAATGAGCAGTTCTTC
-	-	TRBV23-1	TRBJ2-4	CASSHLYPGKNIQYF	TGCGCCAGCAGTCACCTCTATCCCGGGAAAAACATTCAGTACTTC
-	TRBD1	TRBV5-1	TRBJ2-5	CASSPGQGRGTQYF	TGCGCCAGCAGCCCGGGACAGGGGCGGGGGACCCAGTACTTC
-	TRBD2	TRBV6-5	TRBJ2-1	CASSSERESVNEQFF	TGTGCCAGCAGTTCCGAGCGGGAGTCGGTCAATGAGCAGTTCTTC
-	TRBD1	TRBV7-9	TRBJ1-3	CASSAQGAAGNTIYF	TGTGCCAGCAGCGCACAGGGGGCGGCTGGAAACACCATATATTTT
few	-	TRBV28	TRBJ2-2	CASTQGGEELFF	TGTGCCAGCACCCAGGGAGGAGAGGAGCTGTTTTTT
-	-	TRBV2	TRBJ2-7	CATQTVVGGEQYF	TGTGCCACCCAAACCGTGGTGGGGGGCGAGCAGTACTTC
-	TRBD1	TRBV7-9	TRBJ2-7	CASRQGTGNEQYF	TGTGCCAGCAGGCAAGGGACAGGGAACGAGCAGTACTTC
-	-	TRBV4-2	TRBJ1-2	CASSQVSGLPNYGYTF	TGTGCCAGCAGCCAAGTGTCCGGACTCCCTAACTATGGCTACACCTTC
-	TRBD1	TRBV30	TRBJ1-2	CAWTLLGLGQGSYGYTF	TGTGCCTGGACCTTGCTGGGCCTGGGACAGGGGTCGTATGGCTACACCTTC
-	-	TRBV28	TRBJ2-1	CASSLGGPRLQFF	TGTGCCAGCAGTTTAGGAGGGCCCCGTCTTCAGTTCTTC
once	TRBD1	TRBV25-1	TRBJ2-7	CASSGRTGGTYEQYF	TGTGCCAGCAGTGGACGGACAGGGGGAACCTACGAGCAGTACTTC
-	TRBD2	TRBV27	TRBJ2-7	CASRLLGTSGSYEQYF	TGTGCCAGCAGGCTATTAGGGACTAGCGGGAGCTACGAGCAGTACTTC
-	-	TRBV5-4	TRBJ1-2	CASSWGGGTLANYGYTF	TGTGCCAGCAGCTGGGGGGGCGGGACACTTGCTAACTATGGCTACACCTTC
few	-	TRBV30	TRBJ2-7	CAWSAKFGRGPSYEQYF	TGTGCCTGGAGTGCCAAATTTGGGAGGGGGCCCTCCTACGAGCAGTACTTC
-	-	TRBV27	TRBJ1-4	CASGRGTVNEKLFF	TGTGCCAGCGGACGCGGTACGGTGAATGAAAAACTGTTTTTT
-	-	TRBV25-1	TRBJ2-5	CASSEDGLLQETQYF	TGTGCCAGCAGTGAGGACGGCTTACTCCAAGAGACCCAGTACTTC
-	TRBD2	TRBV5-1	TRBJ2-5	CASASGAQETQYF	TGCGCCAGCGCTAGCGGGGCACAAGAGACCCAGTACTTC
-	-	TRBV9	TRBJ1-3	CASSVSDGNTIYF	TGTGCCAGCAGCGTATCGGACGGAAACACCATATATTTT
-	TRBD2	TRBV5-1	TRBJ2-2	CASSLSRGSTGELFF	TGCGCCAGCAGCTTGTCGCGGGGGAGCACCGGGGAGCTGTTTTTT
-	-	TRBV5-1	TRBJ1-5	CASSPQPFEGNQPQHF	TGCGCCAGCAGCCCCCAGCCTTTTGAGGGCAATCAGCCCCAGCATTTT
-	TRBD2	TRBV6-5	TRBJ2-1	CASSSPGLARSEFF	TGTGCCAGCAGTTCACCGGGACTAGCGCGAAGTGAGTTCTTC
-	-	TRBV14	TRBJ1-2	CASSQGGGPYGYTF	TGTGCCAGCAGCCAAGGGGGAGGGCCCTATGGCTACACCTTC
-	TRBD2	TRBV6-1	TRBJ2-6	CASSRGGTNVLTF	TGTGCCAGCAGTAGGGGAGGGACCAACGTCCTGACTTTC
-	-	TRBV11-3	TRBJ2-3	CASSHGELTDTQYF	TGTGCCAGCAGCCACGGGGAGTTGACAGATACGCAGTATTTT
-	TRBD1	TRBV6-5	TRBJ1-3	CASSYRTGTGNTIYF	TGTGCCAGCAGTTACAGGACAGGGACTGGAAACACCATATATTTT
-	-	TRBV10-2	TRBJ1-1	CASSPWGAGYMNTEAFF	TGCGCCAGCAGTCCATGGGGGGCAGGGTATATGAACACTGAAGCTTTCTTT
few	-	TRBV7-2	TRBJ1-5	CASSVEPTQPQHF	TGTGCCAGCAGTGTAGAGCCTACTCAGCCCCAGCATTTT
-	-	TRBV25-1	TRBJ2-4	CASSPRGVRDIQYF	TGTGCCAGCAGTCCGAGGGGGGTTAGGGACATTCAGTACTTC
few	TRBD2	TRBV6-1	TRBJ2-1	CASSEMAGGGNEQFF	TGTGCCAGCAGTGAAATGGCGGGAGGGGGCAATGAGCAGTTCTTC
once	-	TRBV7-2	TRBJ2-2	CASERQGNTGELFF	TGTGCCAGCGAGAGGCAGGGCAACACCGGGGAGCTGTTTTTT
-	TRBD1	TRBV7-8	TRBJ2-7	CASSLGRDRVSAQYF	TGTGCCAGCAGCTTAGGCCGGGACAGGGTTTCGGCGCAGTACTTC
-	-	TRBV9	TRBJ2-3	CASSVGAGNTDTQYF	TGTGCCAGCAGCGTTGGCGCGGGAAACACGGATACGCAGTATTTT
-	-	TRBV18	TRBJ1-2	CASSGTGPDGYTF	TGTGCCAGCTCGGGAACAGGGCCCGATGGCTACACCTTC
once	-	TRBV7-2	TRBJ2-1	CASSLVSGRGREQFF	TGTGCCAGCAGCTTAGTAAGCGGTCGAGGGCGTGAGCAGTTCTTC
-	-	TRBV2	TRBJ1-1	CASSEEQALNTEAFF	TGTGCCAGCAGTGAAGAACAGGCCCTGAACACTGAAGCTTTCTTT
-	TRBD2	TRBV27	TRBJ2-7	CASSDGTSFSPSYEQYF	TGTGCCAGCAGTGACGGGACTAGCTTCTCGCCCTCCTACGAGCAGTACTTC
once	TRBD1	TRBV7-4	TRBJ1-4	CASSKEDRRTTNEKLFF	TGTGCCAGCAGCAAAGAGGACAGGCGCACAACTAATGAAAAACTGTTTTTT
-	-	TRBV29-1	TRBJ2-1	CSVRPPYNEQFF	TGCAGCGTGAGACCTCCCTACAATGAGCAGTTCTTC